This is a list of T cell receptor beta chains from one sample in a study of blood T cell repertoires in COVID-19. The repertoire was sequenced with immunoSEQ multiplex PCR; TCRdb's copy has only in-frame clones and lacks some. The sample holds 100,000 to 120,000 clones, roughly four fifths seen once. Sequencing was performed on peripheral blood. All receptors derive from a woman of 80 years or more with acute or convalescent COVID-19. Both conserved end residues are part of each CDR3. The D gene is left open where the match is weak. Clone sizes are given selectively: once, few, many, or a class where the clone is expanded.

j_call,clone_size,v_call,d_call,cdr3_aa,cdr3_nt
TRBJ1-2,few,TRBV7-9,TRBD1,CASSLEGATNGYTF,TGTGCCAGCAGCTTAGAGGGGGCGACGAATGGCTACACCTTC
TRBJ2-1,NA,TRBV7-9,NA,CASSLLGATEQFF,TGTGCCAGCAGCCTACTAGGCGCGACTGAGCAGTTCTTC
TRBJ2-7,once,TRBV27,TRBD2,CASSFAGDSYEQYF,TGTGCCAGCAGTTTCGCGGGAGATTCCTACGAGCAGTACTTC
TRBJ2-7,NA,TRBV28,TRBD2,CASSPTSGRAFNEQYF,TGTGCCAGCAGTCCGACTAGCGGGAGGGCCTTCAACGAGCAGTACTTC
TRBJ1-1,NA,TRBV6-5,NA,CASSRDGYEAFF,TGTGCCAGCAGTAGAGACGGGTATGAAGCTTTCTTT
TRBJ1-3,NA,TRBV3-1/TRBV3-2,NA,CASSQDYRPGNTIYF,TGTGCCAGCAGCCAAGATTACAGGCCTGGAAACACCATATATTTT
TRBJ1-3,NA,TRBV7-8,NA,CASSLSIGGPGNTIYF,TGTGCCAGCAGCTTAAGTATCGGGGGGCCTGGAAACACCATATATTTT
TRBJ1-1,medium-sized,TRBV14,TRBD1,CASSQVRGTEAFF,TGTGCCAGCAGCCAAGTCAGGGGGACTGAAGCTTTCTTT
TRBJ1-1,NA,TRBV20-1,NA,CSASPGATEAFF,TGCAGTGCTAGTCCAGGGGCCACTGAAGCTTTCTTT
TRBJ2-3,NA,TRBV2,TRBD2,CATSGTSGSTDTQYF,TGTGCCACATCCGGGACTAGCGGGAGCACAGATACGCAGTATTTT
TRBJ1-1,NA,TRBV10-3,NA,CAISGREATEAFF,TGTGCCATCAGTGGAAGGGAGGCCACTGAAGCTTTCTTT
TRBJ2-1,NA,TRBV3-1/TRBV3-2,NA,CASSQEGLAEQFF,TGTGCCAGCAGCCAAGAAGGTCTAGCGGAGCAGTTCTTC
TRBJ1-2,once,TRBV7-9,NA,CASSLRQSGYTF,TGTGCCAGCAGCTTAAGACAGAGCGGCTACACCTTC
TRBJ2-5,NA,TRBV19,TRBD2,CASSHIRGGAGQETQYF,TGTGCCAGTAGCCATATTAGGGGAGGGGCCGGCCAAGAGACCCAGTACTTC
TRBJ1-4,few,TRBV19,NA,CASSIGTEKLFF,TGTGCCAGTAGTATAGGAACAGAAAAACTGTTTTTT